This section outlines one T cell receptor beta chain sequence together with its context. These data are taken from a study of metastatic and nonmetastatic thyroid tumors. About the study: The authors compared repertoires across blood and tumor or nodule tissue from malignant and benign thyroid patients.

Thyroid surgery had not been preceded by any treatment in any patient. With MiXCR, TCRdb reprocessed the PCR reads. The repertoire holds some 5,500 clones, 30% seen once, with 15% to 20% in the top ten. Germline V CDR1 and CDR2: LNHDA, SQIVND (reference sequence). Trimming removed 3 bases at V and 6 bases at J, with 24 bases between. This CDR3 has 18 amino acids. V usage is TRBV19 and J usage is TRBJ1-5; weak D call: TRBD1 (5 bases). The source is a female donor with papillary thyroid cancer or a benign thyroid nodule (not recorded which). Some clones in this sample may be carry-over from other donors' samples. Sequenced: adjacent normal tissue. The CDR3 reads CASSISSPVSGTRQPQHF. CDR3 coding DNA: TGTGCCAGTAGTATTTCGTCCCCGGTTTCGGGGACTCGTCAGCCCCAGCATTTT.